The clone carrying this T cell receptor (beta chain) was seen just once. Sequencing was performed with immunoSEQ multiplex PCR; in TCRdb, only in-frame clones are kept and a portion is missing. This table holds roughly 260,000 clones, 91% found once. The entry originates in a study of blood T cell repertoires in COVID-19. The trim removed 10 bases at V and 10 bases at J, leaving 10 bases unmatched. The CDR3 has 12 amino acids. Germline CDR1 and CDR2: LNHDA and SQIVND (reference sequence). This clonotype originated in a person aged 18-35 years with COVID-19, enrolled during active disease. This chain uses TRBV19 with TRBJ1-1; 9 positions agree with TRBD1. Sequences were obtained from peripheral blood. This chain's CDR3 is CATQTGGAGAFF. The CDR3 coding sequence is TGTGCCACCCAAACAGGGGGCGCCGGAGCTTTCTTT. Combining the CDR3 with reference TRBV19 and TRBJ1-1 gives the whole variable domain DGGITQSPKYLFRKEGQNVTLSCEQNLNHDAMYWYRQDPGQGLRLIYYSQIVNDFQKGDIAEGYSVSREKKESFPLTVTSAQKNPTAFYLCATQTGGAGAFFGQGTRLTVV.